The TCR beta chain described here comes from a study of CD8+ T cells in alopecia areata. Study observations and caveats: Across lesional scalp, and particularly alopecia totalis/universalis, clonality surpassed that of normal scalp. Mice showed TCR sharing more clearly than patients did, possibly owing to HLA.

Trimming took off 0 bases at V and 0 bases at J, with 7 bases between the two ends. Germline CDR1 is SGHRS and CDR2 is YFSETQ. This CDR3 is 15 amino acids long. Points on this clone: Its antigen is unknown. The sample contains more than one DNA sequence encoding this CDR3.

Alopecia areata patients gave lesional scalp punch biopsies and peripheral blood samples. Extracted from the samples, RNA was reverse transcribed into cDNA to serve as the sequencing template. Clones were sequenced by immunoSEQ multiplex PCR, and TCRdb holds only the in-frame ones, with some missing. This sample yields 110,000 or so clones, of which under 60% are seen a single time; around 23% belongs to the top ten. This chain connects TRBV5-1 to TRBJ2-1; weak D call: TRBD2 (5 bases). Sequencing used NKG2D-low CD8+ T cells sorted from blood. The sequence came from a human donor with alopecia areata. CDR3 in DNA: TGCGCCAGCAGCTTGGGGGAGAGCTCCTACAATGAGCAGTTCTTC. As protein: CASSLGESSYNEQFF.